This T cell receptor (beta chain) is from a study of OX40 agonist ivuxolimab in advanced cancers. Study conclusions and caveats: Relative to CD4+ cells, CD8+ T cells on average had more expanded clones.

About this clone itself: Its antigen is still unknown.

TCRdb's copy holds only in-frame clones and misses some; the assay was immunoSEQ multiplex PCR. The table includes some 19,000 clones, 80% to 90% detected once. V lost 0 bases to trimming and J lost 3 bases; unmatched junction nucleotides: 2. The CDR3 spans 14 residues. CDR1 is SQVTM, CDR2 ANQGSEA, per germline. The source material was CD4+ or CD8+ T cells sorted from blood, sampled in a trial of the OX40 agonist ivuxolimab. J is TRBJ2-3 and V is TRBV29-1; 8 bases fit TRBD2. The receptor's source is an adult with an advanced solid tumor such as melanoma, head and neck, liver or kidney cancer. CDR3 coding DNA: TGCAGCGTTGAAGAACTAGCGGTGACAGATACGCAGTATTTT. Translation: CSVEELAVTDTQYF.